This TCR beta chain was observed in a study of blood T cells in healthy people across ages. Study-wide results and limits: Per million T cells, TCR beta diversity dropped about linearly as age rose.

This clonotype was observed a handful of times. Its antigen is currently unknown. The extraction recovered at least 6 micrograms of total RNA per sample. Next came a second PCR, run for about 6 to 11 cycles, which used a sample-barcoded 5' primer along with a J-beta primer mix. TCRdb re-analysed the 5' RACE reads in MiXCR, keeping a single row per CDR3 protein. Of some 1.4 million distinct CDR3 sequences listed, about 40% are singletons. CDR1 and CDR2 (germline): SQVTM, ANQGSEA. Trimming cost V 0 bases and J 8 bases, with 13 bases left between them. The CDR3 length is 14 residues. J is TRBJ1-4 and V is TRBV29-1; no definite D call. Sequencing was performed on blood. The receptor was derived from a woman aged 18-29 years in good health. This CDR3 is CSVEDLRWGEKLFF. The CDR3 DNA sequence: TGCAGCGTTGAAGATCTTCGGTGGGGAGAAAAACTGTTTTTT.